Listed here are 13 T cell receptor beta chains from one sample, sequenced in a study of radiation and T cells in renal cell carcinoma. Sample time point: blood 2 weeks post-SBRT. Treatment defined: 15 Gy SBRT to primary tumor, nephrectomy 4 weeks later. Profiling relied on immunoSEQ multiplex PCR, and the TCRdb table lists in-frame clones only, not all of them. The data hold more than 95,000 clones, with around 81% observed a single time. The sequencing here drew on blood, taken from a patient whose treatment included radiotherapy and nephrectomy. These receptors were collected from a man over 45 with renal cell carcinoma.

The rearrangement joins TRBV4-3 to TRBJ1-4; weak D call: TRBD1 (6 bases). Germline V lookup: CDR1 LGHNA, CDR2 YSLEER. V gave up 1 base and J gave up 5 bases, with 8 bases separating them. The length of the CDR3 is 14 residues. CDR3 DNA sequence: TGCGCCAGCAGCCAAGGGCAGGGGAATGAAAAACTGTTTTTT. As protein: CASSQGQGNEKLFF.

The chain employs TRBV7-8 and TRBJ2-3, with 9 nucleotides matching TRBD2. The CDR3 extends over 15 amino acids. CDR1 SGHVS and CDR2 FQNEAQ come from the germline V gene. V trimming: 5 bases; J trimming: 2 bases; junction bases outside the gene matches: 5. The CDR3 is CASSLGTSFTDTQYF. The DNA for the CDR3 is TGTGCCAGCAGCCTCGGGACTAGCTTCACAGATACGCAGTATTTT.

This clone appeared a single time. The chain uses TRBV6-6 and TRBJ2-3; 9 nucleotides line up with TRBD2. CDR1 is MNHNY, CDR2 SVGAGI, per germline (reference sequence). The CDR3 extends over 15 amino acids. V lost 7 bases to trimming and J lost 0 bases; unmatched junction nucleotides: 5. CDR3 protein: CASKIAGDSTDTQYF. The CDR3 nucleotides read TGTGCCAGCAAAATAGCGGGGGATAGCACAGATACGCAGTATTTT.

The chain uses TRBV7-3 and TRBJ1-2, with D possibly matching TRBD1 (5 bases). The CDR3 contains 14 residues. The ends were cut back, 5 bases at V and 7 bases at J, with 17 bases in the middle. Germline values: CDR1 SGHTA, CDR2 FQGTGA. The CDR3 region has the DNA TGTGCCAGCAGCCCATCTCAGGGAAGGGGTGGCTACACCTTC. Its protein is CASSPSQGRGGYTF.

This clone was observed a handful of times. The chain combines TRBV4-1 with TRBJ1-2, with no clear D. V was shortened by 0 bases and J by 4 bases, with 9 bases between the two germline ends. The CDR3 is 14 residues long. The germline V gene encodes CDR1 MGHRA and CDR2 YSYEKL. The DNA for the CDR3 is TGCGCCAGCAGCCAAGATCCAAACGTCTATGGCTACACCTTC. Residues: CASSQDPNVYGYTF.

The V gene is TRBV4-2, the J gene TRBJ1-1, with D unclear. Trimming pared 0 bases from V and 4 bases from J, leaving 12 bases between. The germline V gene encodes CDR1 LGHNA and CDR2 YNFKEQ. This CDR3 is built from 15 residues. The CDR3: CASSQDDQEGTEAFF. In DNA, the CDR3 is TGTGCCAGCAGCCAAGATGACCAAGAGGGCACTGAAGCTTTCTTT.

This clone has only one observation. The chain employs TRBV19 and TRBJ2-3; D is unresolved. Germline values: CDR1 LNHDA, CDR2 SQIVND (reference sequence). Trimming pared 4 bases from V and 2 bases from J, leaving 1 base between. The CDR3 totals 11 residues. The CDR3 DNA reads TGTGCCAGTAGTAACACAGATACGCAGTATTTT. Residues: CASSNTDTQYF.

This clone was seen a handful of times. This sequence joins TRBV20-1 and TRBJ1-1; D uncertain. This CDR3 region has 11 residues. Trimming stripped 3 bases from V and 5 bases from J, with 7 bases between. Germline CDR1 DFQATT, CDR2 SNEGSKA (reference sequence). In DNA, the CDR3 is TGCAGTGCTAGTTCGGGGACTGAAGCTTTCTTT. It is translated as CSASSGTEAFF.

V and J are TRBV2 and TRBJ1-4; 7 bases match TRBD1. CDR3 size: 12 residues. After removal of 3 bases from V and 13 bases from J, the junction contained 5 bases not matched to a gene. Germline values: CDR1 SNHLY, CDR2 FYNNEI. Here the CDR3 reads CASSDVWDRLFF. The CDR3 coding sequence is TGTGCCAGCAGTGACGTTTGGGACAGACTGTTTTTT.

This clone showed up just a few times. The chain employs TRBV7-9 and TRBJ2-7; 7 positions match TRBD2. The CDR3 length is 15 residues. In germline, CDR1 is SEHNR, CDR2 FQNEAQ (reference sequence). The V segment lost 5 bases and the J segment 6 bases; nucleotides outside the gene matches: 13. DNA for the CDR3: TGTGCCAGCAGCCAAATCGGCGGGAGTTATCGCGAGCAGTACTTC. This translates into CASSQIGGSYREQYF.

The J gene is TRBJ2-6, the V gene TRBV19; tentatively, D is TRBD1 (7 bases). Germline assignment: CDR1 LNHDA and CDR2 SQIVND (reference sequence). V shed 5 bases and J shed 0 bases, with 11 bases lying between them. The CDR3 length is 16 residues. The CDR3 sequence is CASSAGQRSGANVLTF. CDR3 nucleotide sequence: TGTGCCAGTAGTGCGGGACAGCGCTCTGGGGCCAACGTCCTGACTTTC.

CDR3 sequence reads: CASSPRKGVSDTQYF. In nucleotides, the CDR3 is TGTGCCAGCAGCCCCCGGAAGGGGGTCTCAGATACGCAGTATTTT. The J gene is TRBJ2-3, the V gene TRBV11-1, with D tentatively TRBD1 (6 bases). From germline, CDR1 is SGHAT and CDR2 FQDESV (reference sequence). This CDR3 contains 15 residues. Trimming removed 5 bases at V and 4 bases at J, with 16 bases between.

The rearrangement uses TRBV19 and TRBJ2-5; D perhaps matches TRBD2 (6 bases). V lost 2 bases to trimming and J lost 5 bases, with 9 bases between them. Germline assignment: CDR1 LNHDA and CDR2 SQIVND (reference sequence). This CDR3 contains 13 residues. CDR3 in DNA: TGTGCCAGTAGTATACCCGGGAGTGAGACCCAGTACTTC. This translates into CASSIPGSETQYF.